Below, 8 T cell receptor beta chains from the same sample are listed, as sequenced in a study of blood T cell repertoires in COVID-19. Data came from immunoSEQ multiplex PCR; TCRdb stores just in-frame clones and leaves some out. The sample holds 80,000 to 130,000 clones, about nine tenths seen once. The sample consisted of peripheral blood. The receptors were gathered from a man in his sixties with acute or convalescent COVID-19.

CDR3 loop: CASSLRLAGVGQETQYF. Here the CDR3 DNA reads TGTGCCAGCAGCTTGAGACTAGCGGGAGTCGGGCAAGAGACCCAGTACTTC. The rearrangement joins TRBV5-6 to TRBJ2-5, with 12 bases that match TRBD2. The CDR3 is 17 amino acids. CDR1 is SGHDT and CDR2 is YYEEEE in the germline V gene. V lost 1 base and J lost 2; bases outside the gene matches: 6.

CDR3 amino acids: CASSLSQGAYQNIQYF. CDR3 sequence (DNA): TGTGCCAGCAGTTTATCGCAGGGGGCTTACCAAAACATTCAGTACTTC. V usage is TRBV27 and J usage is TRBJ2-4; 8 bases match TRBD1. The CDR3 sequence is 16 residues long. Losses at the gene ends were 0 bases for V and 5 bases for J; bases not matched to a gene: 6. Germline V gene sequence: CDR1 MNHEY, CDR2 SMNVEV (reference sequence).

The V and J genes are TRBV7-9 and TRBJ2-7, with 8 bases matching TRBD1. The CDR3 sequence is 15 residues long. After removal of 3 bases from V and 5 bases from J, the junction contained 9 bases not matched to a gene. The germline V gene has CDR1 SEHNR and CDR2 FQNEAQ (reference sequence). Here the CDR3 reads CASSFLATGAHEQYF. The CDR3 coding sequence is TGTGCCAGCAGCTTTTTGGCGACAGGGGCTCACGAGCAGTACTTC.

The rearrangement uses TRBV7-9 and TRBJ1-2, with 7 bases that match TRBD1. This CDR3 is 11 amino acids long. V was pared by 4 bases and J by 9 bases, with 2 bases of the junction left unmatched. In germline, CDR1 is SEHNR, CDR2 FQNEAQ (reference sequence). CDR3 sequence reads: CASSSQGSYTF. In DNA form, the CDR3 reads TGTGCCAGCAGCTCACAGGGGAGCTACACCTTC.

This sequence joins TRBV6-5 and TRBJ1-1, with 7 positions matching TRBD1. CDR3 length: 15 residues. The germline CDR1 and CDR2 sequences are MNHEY and SVGAGI. Trimming at V came to 5 bases and at J to 0 bases, leaving 6 bases not matched to a gene. CDR3 coding DNA: TGTGCCAGCAGTCCAAAACAGGGGATGAACACTGAAGCTTTCTTT. The encoded protein is CASSPKQGMNTEAFF.

This rearrangement joins TRBV19 to TRBJ1-4; D gene unclear. Germline V gene sequence: CDR1 LNHDA, CDR2 SQIVND (reference sequence). The CDR3 loop spans 13 amino acids. V was clipped by 0 bases and J by 8 bases, with 7 bases between them. CDR3 sequence (DNA): TGTGCCAGTAGTATAGATTTTGAGGAAAAACTGTTTTTT. Amino acids: CASSIDFEEKLFF.

The CDR3: CASSDWASGKDTQYF. In DNA form, the CDR3 reads TGTGCCAGCAGTGACTGGGCTAGCGGGAAGGATACGCAGTATTTT. This chain connects TRBV6-4 to TRBJ2-3, with 9 positions matching TRBD2. CDR3 size: 15 residues. In germline, CDR1 is MRHNA, CDR2 SNTAGT. V shed 1 base, J shed 6 bases, and the junction held 5 bases outside the gene matches.

This chain joins TRBV7-9 and TRBJ2-7; 11 bases match TRBD2. The CDR3 covers 16 residues. Per germline, CDR1 SEHNR and CDR2 FQNEAQ (reference sequence). Germline trimming cut 5 bases from V and 3 bases from J; bases unmatched to any gene: 9. In DNA form, the CDR3 reads TGTGCCAGCAGCAAACCGGGACTAGCGGCAAACTACGAGCAGTACTTC. Amino acid sequence: CASSKPGLAANYEQYF.